These 14 T cell receptor beta chains originate from one sample sequenced in a study of blood T cell repertoires in COVID-19. Sequencing used immunoSEQ multiplex PCR; TCRdb keeps in-frame clones, though not all of them. This sample has 140,000 to 150,000 clones, with approximately 80% found just once. Sequencing used peripheral blood. Receptor source: a woman aged 60 to 75 with acute or convalescent COVID-19.

V gene TRBV12-5 combines with J gene TRBJ2-3, with 12 bases aligning to TRBD2. This CDR3 spans 16 amino acids. V trimming: 4 bases; J trimming: 2 bases; junction bases outside the gene matches: 4. CDR1 is LGHNT and CDR2 is FRNRAP in the germline V gene. CDR3 nucleotide sequence: TGTGCTAGTGGTTCTGGACTAGCGGGAACCACAGATACGCAGTATTTT. Translation gives CASGSGLAGTTDTQYF.

J is TRBJ1-4 and V is TRBV30; 7 bases match TRBD1. CDR1 GTSNPN and CDR2 SVGIG come from the germline V gene (reference sequence). The length of the CDR3 is 13 residues. Trimming took 3 bases from V and 4 from J; bases not matched to a gene: 2. CDR3: CAWRQGNNEKLFF. CDR3 coding DNA: TGTGCCTGGAGACAGGGGAATAATGAAAAACTGTTTTTT. The full variable domain, in which reference TRBV30 and TRBJ1-4 provide the parts outside the CDR3, is SQTIHQWPATLVQPVGSPLSLECTVEGTSNPNLYWYRQAAGRGLQLLFYSVGIGQISSEVPQNLSASRPQDRQFILSSKKLLLSDSGFYLCAWRQGNNEKLFFGSGTQLSVL.

This clone came up once. The chain combines TRBV11-2 with TRBJ2-4; weak D call: TRBD1 (6 bases). The germline gives CDR1 SGHAT, CDR2 FQNNGV. The CDR3 is 14 amino acids. V gave up 2 bases and J gave up 6 bases, with 11 bases separating them. DNA for the CDR3: TGTGCCAGCAGCTTAAATACAGGGCGAAACATTCAGTACTTC. Encoded protein: CASSLNTGRNIQYF.

The chain recombines TRBV15 with TRBJ1-2; 7 nucleotides align to TRBD1. The CDR3 consists of 15 residues. J was trimmed by 6 bases and V by 0 bases; bases with no gene match: 7. Germline loops: CDR1 LNHNV, CDR2 YYDKDF (reference sequence). CDR3 protein: CATSRDRKGANGYTF. CDR3 sequence (DNA): TGTGCCACCAGCAGAGATAGAAAGGGGGCGAATGGCTACACCTTC.

The V gene is TRBV19, the J gene TRBJ2-1, with D uncertain. V lost 3 bases and J lost 7, with 10 bases in between. Germline CDR1 LNHDA, CDR2 SQIVND (reference sequence). This CDR3 comprises 13 residues. The CDR3 protein is CASSMSHLNEQFF. As DNA, the CDR3 is TGTGCCAGTAGTATGAGTCACTTGAATGAGCAGTTCTTC.

The chain couples TRBV7-9 to TRBJ1-1; D might be TRBD1 (5 bases). The germline CDR1 and CDR2 sequences are SEHNR and FQNEAQ (reference sequence). Trimming took 7 bases from V and 1 from J, leaving 10 bases between them. This CDR3 spans 13 amino acids. The chain's CDR3 is CASTLGQNTEAFF. The DNA of the CDR3 is TGTGCCAGCACCCTCGGACAGAACACTGAAGCTTTCTTT.

The V gene is TRBV12-3 or TRBV12-4, the J gene TRBJ2-1; TRBD1 might be the D (6 bases). The V end lost 8 bases, the J end lost 10 bases, and 12 bases lay between the germline ends. The CDR3 is made up of 11 amino acids. The CDR3: CASGHRDEQFF. The CDR3 DNA follows: TGTGCCAGCGGTCACAGGGACGAGCAGTTCTTC.

The chain uses TRBV29-1 and TRBJ1-1, with D perhaps matching TRBD1 (5 bases). V was pared by 7 bases and J by 1 base, with 13 bases between. The CDR3 runs 13 residues. Looked up from germline, CDR1 is SQVTM and CDR2 is ANQGSEA. CDR3 residues: CSGRDSPNTEAFF. CDR3 DNA: TGCAGCGGCCGGGACTCTCCGAACACTGAAGCTTTCTTT.

The chain recombines TRBV19 with TRBJ2-1; tentative D call: TRBD1 (5 bases). This CDR3 has 14 residues. V dropped 9 bases and J dropped 8 bases, with 20 bases sitting between them. Germline V gene data show CDR1 as LNHDA and CDR2 as SQIVND (reference sequence). CDR3: CARQARPPAYEQFF. As DNA, the CDR3 is TGTGCCAGACAGGCCCGGCCCCCAGCCTATGAGCAGTTCTTC.

The chain carries TRBV5-5 and TRBJ2-1; 9 nucleotides line up with TRBD2. Trimming took 2 bases from V and 2 from J; bases not matched to a gene: 2. This CDR3 spans 15 amino acids. The germline V gene encodes CDR1 SGHKS and CDR2 YYEKEE (reference sequence). CDR3 sequence reads: CASSFASGTYNEQFF. Written as DNA, the CDR3 is TGTGCCAGCAGCTTTGCTAGCGGGACCTACAATGAGCAGTTCTTC.

This clone was seen only a few times. The chain employs TRBV5-4 and TRBJ1-1, with 9 positions matching TRBD1. Germline V gene sequence: CDR1 SGHNT, CDR2 YYREEE (reference sequence). The CDR3 loop spans 15 amino acids. V lost 3 bases and J lost 10; bases outside the gene matches: 13. This chain's CDR3 is CASSSGDRGAPGAFF. DNA of the CDR3: TGTGCCAGCAGCTCCGGAGACAGGGGGGCCCCTGGAGCTTTCTTT.

This chain connects TRBV30 to TRBJ1-2; D might be TRBD1 (6 bases). Looked up from germline, CDR1 is GTSNPN and CDR2 is SVGIG (reference sequence). Trimming cost V 4 bases and J 4 bases, with 10 bases left between them. CDR3 size: 12 residues. The CDR3 sequence: CAWTVQGYGYTF. Here the CDR3 DNA reads TGTGCCTGGACGGTACAGGGCTATGGCTACACCTTC. The whole variable domain, filled in from reference TRBV30 and TRBJ1-2, reads SQTIHQWPATLVQPVGSPLSLECTVEGTSNPNLYWYRQAAGRGLQLLFYSVGIGQISSEVPQNLSASRPQDRQFILSSKKLLLSDSGFYLCAWTVQGYGYTFGSGTRLTVV.

V usage is TRBV28 and J usage is TRBJ1-2; D is possibly TRBD1 (6 bases). Germline CDR1 and CDR2: MDHEN and SYDVKM. CDR3 length: 14 amino acids. V gave up 3 bases and J gave up 5 bases, with 13 bases separating them. The CDR3 reads CASSFSGEFYGYTF. CDR3 bases: TGTGCCAGCAGTTTCTCAGGGGAGTTTTATGGCTACACCTTC.

This clone has a single count. This rearrangement joins TRBV15 to TRBJ1-3, with no clear D. The CDR3 has 17 amino acids. From germline, CDR1 is LNHNV and CDR2 YYDKDF (reference sequence). V was cut by 5 bases and J by 3 bases, with 20 bases left in between. The CDR3 loop is CATSSGRVSSFGNTIYF. The CDR3 nucleotides read TGTGCCACCAGCTCCGGGAGGGTATCCAGCTTTGGAAACACCATATATTTT.